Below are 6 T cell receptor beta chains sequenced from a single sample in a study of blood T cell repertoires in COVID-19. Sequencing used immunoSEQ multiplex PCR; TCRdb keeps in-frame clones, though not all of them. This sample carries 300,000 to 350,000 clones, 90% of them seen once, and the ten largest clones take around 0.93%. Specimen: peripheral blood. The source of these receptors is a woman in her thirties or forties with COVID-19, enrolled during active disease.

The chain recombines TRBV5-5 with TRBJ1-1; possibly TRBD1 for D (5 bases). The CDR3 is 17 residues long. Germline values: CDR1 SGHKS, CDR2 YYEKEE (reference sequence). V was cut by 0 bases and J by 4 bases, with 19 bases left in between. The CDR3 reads CASSLGGTGILTTEAFF. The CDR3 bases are TGTGCCAGCAGCTTGGGCGGGACTGGGATTTTAACCACTGAAGCTTTCTTT.

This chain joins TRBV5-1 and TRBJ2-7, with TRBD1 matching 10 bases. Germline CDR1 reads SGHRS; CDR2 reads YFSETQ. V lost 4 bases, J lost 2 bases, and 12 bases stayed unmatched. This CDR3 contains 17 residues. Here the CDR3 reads CASSPGQGVFWTYEQYF. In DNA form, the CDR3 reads TGCGCCAGCAGCCCCGGACAGGGGGTCTTTTGGACCTACGAGCAGTACTTC.

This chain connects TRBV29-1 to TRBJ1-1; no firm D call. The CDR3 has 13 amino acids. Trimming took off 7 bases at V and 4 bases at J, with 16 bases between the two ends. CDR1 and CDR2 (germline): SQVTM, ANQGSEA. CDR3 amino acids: CSGRRPAGTEAFF. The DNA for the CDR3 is TGCAGCGGCCGACGGCCTGCGGGCACTGAAGCTTTCTTT. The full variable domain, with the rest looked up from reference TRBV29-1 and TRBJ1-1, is SAVISQKPSRDICQRGTSLTIQCQVDSQVTMMFWYRQQPGQSLTLIATANQGSEATYESGFVIDKFPISRPNLTFSTLTVSNMSPEDSSIYLCSGRRPAGTEAFFGQGTRLTVV.

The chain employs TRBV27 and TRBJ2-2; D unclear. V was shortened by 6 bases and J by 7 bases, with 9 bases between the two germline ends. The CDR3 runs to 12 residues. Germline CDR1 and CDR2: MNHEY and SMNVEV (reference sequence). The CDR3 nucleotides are TGTGCCAGCAGGCTCGAGTACGGGGAGCTGTTTTTT. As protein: CASRLEYGELFF.

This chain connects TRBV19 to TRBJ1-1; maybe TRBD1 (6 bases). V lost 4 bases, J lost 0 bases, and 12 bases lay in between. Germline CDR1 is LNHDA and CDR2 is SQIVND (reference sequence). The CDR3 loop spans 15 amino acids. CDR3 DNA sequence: TGTGCCAGTAGTAGGCAACAGGGAATGAACACTGAAGCTTTCTTT. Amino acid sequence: CASSRQQGMNTEAFF.

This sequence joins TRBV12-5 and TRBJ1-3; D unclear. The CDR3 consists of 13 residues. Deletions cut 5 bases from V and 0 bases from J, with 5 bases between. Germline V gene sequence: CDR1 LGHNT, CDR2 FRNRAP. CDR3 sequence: CASGVRSGNTIYF. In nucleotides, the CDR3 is TGTGCTAGTGGTGTCCGCTCTGGAAACACCATATATTTT. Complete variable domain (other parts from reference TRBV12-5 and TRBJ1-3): DARVTQTPRHKVTEMGQEVTMRCQPILGHNTVFWYRQTMMQGLELLAYFRNRAPLDDSGMPKDRFSAEMPDATLATLKIQPSEPRDSAVYFCASGVRSGNTIYFGEGSWLTVV.